The source of this T cell receptor (beta chain) is a study of cytomegalovirus exposure and HLA in healthy donors. Study observations and caveats: Near-uniform donor sequencing depth was presumed by presence/absence analyses. The study recorded around 160 TCR beta chains that were cytomegalovirus-associated.

Primers for the PCR totalled 60 Vbeta and 13 Jbeta. In the authors' methods: Later reanalysis found 80 million or so unique TCR beta chains, roughly 9.9 million of them shared. TCRdb keeps only in-frame clones here, not all; method: immunoSEQ multiplex PCR. Clone size and the V and J calls come from that table; the DNA yielded D and trimming. The sample includes roughly 120,000 clones, 81% of them seen just once. The CDR3 runs to 14 residues. The junction had 12 bases not matched to a gene; V was cut back by 9 bases and J by 9 bases. Germline V gene sequence: CDR1 LNHDA, CDR2 SQIVND (reference sequence). In the case of this clone: Its antigen is not identified.

The material sequenced was PBMCs. The receptor's source is a woman aged 25 to 45 in good health and CMV-seronegative. J is TRBJ2-4 and V is TRBV19, with 9 bases matching TRBD2. The DNA for the CDR3 is TGTGCCAGCGAGGTGATTAGCGGGGGCGGCATTCAGTACTTC. Its protein product is CASEVISGGGIQYF.